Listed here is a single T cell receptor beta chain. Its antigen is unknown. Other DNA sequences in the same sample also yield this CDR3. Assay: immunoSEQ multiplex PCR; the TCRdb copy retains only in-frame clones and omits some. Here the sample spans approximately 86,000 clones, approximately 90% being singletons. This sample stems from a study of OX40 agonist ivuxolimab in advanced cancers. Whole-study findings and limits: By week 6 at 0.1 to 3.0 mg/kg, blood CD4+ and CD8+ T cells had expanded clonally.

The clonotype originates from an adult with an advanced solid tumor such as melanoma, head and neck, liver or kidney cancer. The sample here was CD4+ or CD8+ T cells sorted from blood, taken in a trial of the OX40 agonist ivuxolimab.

DNA of the CDR3: TGTGCCAGCAGTGCAGGAGGGACAGATACGCAGTATTTT. The encoded protein is CASSAGGTDTQYF. The chain combines TRBV28 with TRBJ2-3; D might be TRBD2 (6 bases). The ends were cut back, 5 bases at V and 3 bases at J, with 9 bases in the middle. The CDR3 runs 13 residues. CDR1 is MDHEN and CDR2 is SYDVKM in the germline V gene.